Presented here are 27 T cell receptor beta chains from one specimen sequenced in a study of T-cell memory formation after mild COVID-19. TCRdb reprocessed the 5' RACE reads with MiXCR, giving one entry per CDR3 protein. Here the sample spans 50,000 to 75,000 distinct CDR3 sequences, 9.3% being singletons. The sequencing input was PBMCs or a T cell subset sorted from them (not recorded which). The source is a man between 18 and 29 years old who had mild COVID-19 (a few samples of this study predate the infection). Cell type and time point are not known.

The table lists this clonotype with many counts. The chain is built from TRBV7-2 and TRBJ1-1, with a possible D match to TRBD1 (6 bases). The CDR3 runs to 14 residues. V lost 7 bases and J 0 bases, leaving 12 bases between the germline ends. CDR1 SGHTA and CDR2 FQGNSA come from the germline V gene. The CDR3 reads CASTRGQLNTEAFF. Written as DNA, the CDR3 is TGTGCCAGCACACGAGGACAGCTGAACACTGAAGCTTTCTTT.

The table lists this clonotype with a few counts. The chain joins TRBV5-1 to TRBJ1-1, with TRBD1 matching 11 bases. Germline loops: CDR1 SGHRS, CDR2 YFSETQ. The CDR3 spans 17 residues. V trimming: 4 bases; J trimming: 5 bases; junction bases outside the gene matches: 13. The CDR3 sequence is CASSTGQGAQIRTEAFF. The DNA for the CDR3 is TGCGCCAGCAGCACAGGACAGGGGGCGCAAATACGGACTGAAGCTTTCTTT.

The table lists this clonotype with a few counts. This chain connects TRBV4-3 to TRBJ2-7, with D possibly being TRBD2 (5 bases). CDR1 is LGHNA, CDR2 YSLEER, per germline. This CDR3 region has 14 residues. Trimming pared 0 bases from V and 12 bases from J, leaving 18 bases between. CDR3 coding DNA: TGCGCCAGCAGCCAAGATCAAGTGAGGGCCCGGCTGTACTTC. Protein: CASSQDQVRARLYF.

This clonotype was found a few times. CDR3 in DNA: TGCAGCTCCGGGGCACACAGCCACAATGAGCAGTTCTTC. It yields the protein CSSGAHSHNEQFF. This sequence joins TRBV29-1 and TRBJ2-1, with D perhaps being TRBD1 or TRBD2 (5 bases each). V lost 8 bases to trimming and J lost 5 bases, with 16 bases between them. The CDR3 is 13 residues long. The germline V gene has CDR1 SQVTM and CDR2 ANQGSEA.

This clonotype came up a few times. The chain employs TRBV5-5 and TRBJ1-3; D remains ambiguous. Germline V gene data show CDR1 as SGHKS and CDR2 as YYEKEE (reference sequence). This CDR3 contains 15 residues. V lost 3 bases, J lost 4 bases, and 14 bases lay in between. This CDR3 reads CASSSPAQSGNTIYF. The CDR3 DNA is TGTGCCAGCAGCTCGCCAGCGCAGTCGGGAAACACCATATATTTT. The full variable domain, completed using reference TRBV5-5 and TRBJ1-3, is DAGVTQSPTHLIKTRGQQVTLRCSPISGHKSVSWYQQVLGQGPQFIFQYYEKEERGRGNFPDRFSARQFPNYSSELNVNALLLGDSALYLCASSSPAQSGNTIYFGEGSWLTVV.

This clonotype was recorded once. This rearrangement joins TRBV7-3 to TRBJ1-2; no reliable D call. Trimming cost V 0 bases and J 2 bases, with 13 bases left between them. The germline V gene encodes CDR1 SGHTA and CDR2 FQGTGA. The length of the CDR3 is 16 residues. CDR3 in DNA: TGTGCCAGCAGCTTAACGTTCGCGGACTTAAACTATGGCTACACCTTC. Protein sequence: CASSLTFADLNYGYTF.

This clonotype occurred a few times. This rearrangement joins TRBV20-1 to TRBJ2-5; 8 nucleotides line up with TRBD2. The CDR3 is 13 amino acids. Germline V lookup: CDR1 DFQATT, CDR2 SNEGSKA (reference sequence). V trimming: 5 bases; J trimming: 2 bases; junction bases outside the gene matches: 4. In DNA form, the CDR3 reads TGCAGTGCTTCACAGCGGGGGCAAGAGACCCAGTACTTC. It translates to CSASQRGQETQYF.

This sequence joins TRBV24-1 and TRBJ2-3, with no clear D. There are 13 residues in the CDR3. Trimming stripped 9 bases from V and 6 bases from J, with 15 bases between. Germline CDR1 is KGHDR and CDR2 is SFDVKD. The CDR3 region has the DNA TGTGCCACCTCTCCCGTCTTGGCTGATACGCAGTATTTT. It specifies CATSPVLADTQYF.

V is TRBV28 and J is TRBJ2-5; D might be TRBD1 (5 bases). V lost 0 bases, J lost 3 bases, and 11 bases lay in between. Looked up from germline, CDR1 is MDHEN and CDR2 is SYDVKM. The CDR3 has 15 amino acids. The CDR3 reads CASSLWDTLKETQYF. In nucleotides, the CDR3 is TGTGCCAGCAGTTTATGGGACACACTAAAAGAGACCCAGTACTTC.

This clonotype was counted ten times or more. The gene calls are TRBV7-2 and TRBJ2-5, with D possibly being TRBD1 (6 bases). The CDR3 contains 15 residues. Germline CDR1 and CDR2: SGHTA and FQGNSA. V was cut by 2 bases and J by 1 base, with 11 bases left in between. As DNA, the CDR3 is TGTGCCAGCAGCTTAACCCAGGACAGCCAAGAGACCCAGTACTTC. Translated: CASSLTQDSQETQYF.

The chain couples TRBV25-1 to TRBJ2-7; 7 bases fit TRBD1. J gave up 4 bases and V 1 base, and 7 bases lay outside the gene matches. Germline assignment: CDR1 MGHDK and CDR2 SYGVNS. This CDR3 comprises 15 residues. CDR3 nucleotides: TGTGCCAGCAGTGAATGGGGCAGGGGGAAGTACGAGCAGTACTTC. This sequence encodes CASSEWGRGKYEQYF.

This clonotype was detected only a few times. V and J are TRBV20-1 and TRBJ2-2; no firm D call. The CDR3 runs 12 residues. V was shortened by 5 bases and J by 4 bases, with 8 bases between the two germline ends. Germline CDR1 and CDR2: DFQATT and SNEGSKA (reference sequence). The CDR3 is CSARDLTGELFF. DNA of the CDR3: TGCAGTGCTCGCGACCTCACCGGGGAGCTGTTTTTT.

In this sample, this clonotype turned up a few times. The genes are TRBV12-3 or TRBV12-4 and TRBJ2-3, with D possibly being TRBD2 (6 bases). V was pared by 2 bases and J by 2 bases, with 14 bases between. The CDR3 sequence is 16 residues long. The CDR3 DNA follows: TGTGCCAGCAGTTTAAACGGGGGAGCCTCCACAGATACGCAGTATTTT. It is translated as CASSLNGGASTDTQYF.

This chain connects TRBV12-3 or TRBV12-4 to TRBJ1-6; tentatively, D is TRBD1 (5 bases). The CDR3 has 14 residues. Between the trimmed V and J ends, which lost 6 bases and 7 bases, there was a span of 13 bases. The CDR3 sequence is CASSQGVGNSPLHF. CDR3 DNA: TGTGCCAGCAGCCAGGGTGTGGGGAATTCACCCCTCCACTTT.

This clonotype was seen a few times. The chain recombines TRBV5-1 with TRBJ2-3; the D gene is possibly TRBD1 (5 bases). Germline V gene lookup returns CDR1 SGHRS and CDR2 YFSETQ. The V end was cut by 0 bases, the J end by 10 bases, with 12 bases between. The CDR3 sequence is 13 residues long. The CDR3 coding sequence is TGCGCCAGCAGCTTGGTAGGGGAAAGAGCGCAGTATTTT. It encodes CASSLVGERAQYF. Complete variable domain (other parts from reference TRBV5-1 and TRBJ2-3): KAGVTQTPRYLIKTRGQQVTLSCSPISGHRSVSWYQQTPGQGLQFLFEYFSETQRNKGNFPGRFSGRQFSNSRSEMNVSTLELGDSALYLCASSLVGERAQYFGPGTRLTVL.

This clonotype was detected only a few times. This sequence joins TRBV15 and TRBJ2-7; a possible D gene is TRBD2 (6 bases). Trimming left V 1 base short and J 1 base short, with 11 bases between. This CDR3 is built from 15 residues. Germline-derived CDR1 and CDR2 are LNHNV and YYDKDF (reference sequence). The CDR3 DNA reads TGTGCCACCAGCAGAGGGATCGGGGGATCCTACGAGCAGTACTTC. It translates to CATSRGIGGSYEQYF. Full variable domain (missing parts from reference TRBV15 and TRBJ2-7): DAMVIQNPRYQVTQFGKPVTLSCSQTLNHNVMYWYQQKSSQAPKLLFHYYDKDFNNEADTPDNFQSRRPNTSFCFLDIRSPGLGDTAMYLCATSRGIGGSYEQYFGPGTRLTVT.

This clonotype was seen many times. V and J are TRBV29-1 and TRBJ2-3; the D is unclear. The V gene lost 8 bases and the J gene lost 0 bases, with 6 bases spanning the gap. This CDR3 comprises 11 residues. The germline gives CDR1 SQVTM, CDR2 ANQGSEA. CDR3 bases: TGCAGCTTAACTAGCACAGATACGCAGTATTTT. This sequence encodes CSLTSTDTQYF.

This clonotype was observed a few times. The CDR3 loop is CSVEEGSGTQYF. CDR3 sequence (DNA): TGCAGCGTTGAAGAGGGGTCAGGGACCCAGTACTTC. J is TRBJ2-5 and V is TRBV29-1; D call uncertain. CDR3 length: 12 amino acids. Trimming removed 0 bases from V and 7 bases from J, with 9 bases in between. CDR1 SQVTM and CDR2 ANQGSEA come from the germline V gene.

This clonotype came up a few times. This chain uses TRBV5-1 with TRBJ1-2; 8 nucleotides line up with TRBD1. The CDR3 covers 14 residues. J lost 1 base, V lost 4 bases, and 3 bases had no gene match. Germline CDR1 and CDR2: SGHRS and YFSETQ. The CDR3 DNA is TGCGCCAGCAGCACCGGACAGGGTAACTATGGCTACACCTTC. As protein: CASSTGQGNYGYTF.

The sample holds a few counts of this clonotype. The CDR3 spells CASSLGVGTEAFF. CDR3 sequence (DNA): TGTGCCAGCAGCCTAGGGGTAGGCACTGAAGCTTTCTTT. This sequence joins TRBV6-5 and TRBJ1-1, with D possibly TRBD1 on 5 matching bases. There are 13 residues in the CDR3. CDR1 and CDR2 (germline): MNHEY, SVGAGI. Trimming took 6 bases from V and 4 from J, leaving 12 bases between them.

The V call is TRBV3-1, the J call TRBJ2-5; D is unresolved. Trimming left V 4 bases short and J 2 bases short, with 11 bases between. The CDR3 sequence is 14 residues long. From germline, CDR1 is LGHDT and CDR2 YNNKEL (reference sequence). The CDR3 here is CASSRQPGQETQYF. The CDR3 bases are TGTGCCAGCAGCCGGCAGCCCGGACAAGAGACCCAGTACTTC.

This clonotype was detected a few times. This sequence joins TRBV11-2 and TRBJ2-3; D is unclear. From germline, CDR1 is SGHAT and CDR2 FQNNGV. The V gene lost 2 bases and the J gene lost 0 bases, with 6 bases spanning the gap. This CDR3 spans 14 amino acids. The DNA for the CDR3 is TGTGCCAGCAGCTTATCCCTTAGCACAGATACGCAGTATTTT. Residues: CASSLSLSTDTQYF.

The CDR3 sequence is CASSQDPGARETQYF. CDR3 DNA sequence: TGCGCCAGCAGCCAAGATCCGGGGGCTAGGGAGACCCAGTACTTC. The gene calls are TRBV4-1 and TRBJ2-5; tentatively, D is TRBD1 or TRBD2 (6 bases each). Germline values: CDR1 MGHRA, CDR2 YSYEKL. V was shortened by 0 bases and J by 5 bases, with 13 bases between the two germline ends. The CDR3 has 15 residues.

This chain connects TRBV6-5 to TRBJ1-6, with D uncertain. Germline V gene sequence: CDR1 MNHEY, CDR2 SVGAGI. The CDR3 covers 17 residues. The V end was cut by 6 bases, the J end by 3 bases, with 18 bases between. In DNA, the CDR3 is TGTGCCAGCAGCCGAACACCGGGCAAAGGCTATAATTCACCCCTCCACTTT. This translates into CASSRTPGKGYNSPLHF.

The CDR3 DNA follows: TGTGCCAGCAGCCAAAAAGCCGGGACAGGGGGCAATGAGCAGTTCTTC. Translating gives CASSQKAGTGGNEQFF. The rearrangement joins TRBV4-2 to TRBJ2-1; 11 bases agree with TRBD1. CDR3 length: 16 residues. Germline V gene lookup returns CDR1 LGHNA and CDR2 YNFKEQ. J gave up 6 bases and V 2 bases, and 6 bases lay outside the gene matches.

This clonotype was seen a handful of times. The rearrangement joins TRBV29-1 to TRBJ1-1; the D is unclear. Germline V gives CDR1 SQVTM, CDR2 ANQGSEA. CDR3 length: 12 residues. V was cut by 7 bases and J by 5 bases, with 14 bases left in between. CDR3 DNA: TGCAGCGCGACCAACCCCCGGACTGAAGCTTTCTTT. Amino acids: CSATNPRTEAFF. The complete variable domain, with remaining parts taken from reference TRBV29-1 and TRBJ1-1, reads SAVISQKPSRDICQRGTSLTIQCQVDSQVTMMFWYRQQPGQSLTLIATANQGSEATYESGFVIDKFPISRPNLTFSTLTVSNMSPEDSSIYLCSATNPRTEAFFGQGTRLTVV.

This clonotype was detected many times. The chain combines TRBV7-2 with TRBJ2-7, with D unresolved. CDR1 and CDR2 from the germline V gene are SGHTA and FQGNSA. This CDR3 has 11 amino acids. CDR3 residues: CASSLANSAVV. CDR3 nucleotide sequence: TGTGCCAGCAGCTTAGCGAACAGCGCGGTCGTC.